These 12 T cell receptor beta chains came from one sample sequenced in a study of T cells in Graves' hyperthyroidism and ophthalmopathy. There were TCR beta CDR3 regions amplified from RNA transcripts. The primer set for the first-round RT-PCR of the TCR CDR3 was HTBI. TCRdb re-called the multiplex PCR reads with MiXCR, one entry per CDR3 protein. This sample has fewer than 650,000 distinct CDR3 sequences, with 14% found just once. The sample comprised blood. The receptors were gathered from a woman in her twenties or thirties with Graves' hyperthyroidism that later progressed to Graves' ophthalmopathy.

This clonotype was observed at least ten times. The CDR3 sequence: CASSLRWITGANVLTF. CDR3 sequence (DNA): TGTGCCAGCAGTTTAAGGTGGATAACTGGGGCCAACGTCCTGACTTTC. The V call is TRBV6-2 or TRBV6-3, the J call TRBJ2-6; D unresolved. The CDR3 loop spans 16 amino acids. Trimming took off 4 bases at V and 2 bases at J, with 12 bases between the two ends. CDR1 MNHEY and CDR2 SVGEGT come from the germline V gene.

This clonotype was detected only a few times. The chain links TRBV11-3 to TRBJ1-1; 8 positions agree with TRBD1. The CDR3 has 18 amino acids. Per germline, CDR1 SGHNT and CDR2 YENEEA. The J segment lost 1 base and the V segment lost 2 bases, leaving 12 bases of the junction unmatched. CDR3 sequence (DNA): TGTGCCAGCAGCTTATGGGCAGGGGGCGCGTTCCGGAACACTGAAGCTTTCTTT. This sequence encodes CASSLWAGGAFRNTEAFF.

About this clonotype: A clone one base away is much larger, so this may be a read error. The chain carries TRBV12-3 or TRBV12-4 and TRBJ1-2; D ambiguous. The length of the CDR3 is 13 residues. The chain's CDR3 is CASNLDVDYGYAF. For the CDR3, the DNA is TGTGCCAGCAACCTCGACGTGGACTATGGCTACGCCTTC.

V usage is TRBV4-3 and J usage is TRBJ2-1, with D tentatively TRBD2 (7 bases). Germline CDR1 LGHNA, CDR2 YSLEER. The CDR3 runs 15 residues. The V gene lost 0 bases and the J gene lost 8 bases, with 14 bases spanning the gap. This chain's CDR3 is CASSQEGGRVDEQFF. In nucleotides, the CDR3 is TGCGCCAGCAGCCAAGAGGGGGGGCGTGTGGATGAGCAGTTCTTC.

CDR3 nucleotide sequence: TGTGCCAGCAGCCCAAAGTCAGACCCAGCGAACACCGGGGAGCTGTTTTTT. It encodes CASSPKSDPANTGELFF. The chain uses TRBV7-9 and TRBJ2-2; D ambiguous. The germline V gene encodes CDR1 SEHNR and CDR2 FQNEAQ (reference sequence). CDR3 length: 17 residues. V gave up 5 bases and J gave up 0 bases, with 16 bases separating them.

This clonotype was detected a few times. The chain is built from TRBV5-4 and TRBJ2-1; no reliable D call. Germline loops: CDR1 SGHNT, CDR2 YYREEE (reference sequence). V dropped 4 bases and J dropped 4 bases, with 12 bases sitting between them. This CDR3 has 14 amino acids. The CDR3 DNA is TGTGCCAGCAGCCAAACCTCAAAGTACAATGAGCAGTTCTTC. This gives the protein CASSQTSKYNEQFF.

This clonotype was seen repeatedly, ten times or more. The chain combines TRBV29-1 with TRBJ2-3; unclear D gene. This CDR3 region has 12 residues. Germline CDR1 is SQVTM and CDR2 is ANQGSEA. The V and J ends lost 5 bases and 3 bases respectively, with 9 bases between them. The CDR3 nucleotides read TGCAGCGTTACGGCAGATACAGATACGCAGTATTTT. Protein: CSVTADTDTQYF.

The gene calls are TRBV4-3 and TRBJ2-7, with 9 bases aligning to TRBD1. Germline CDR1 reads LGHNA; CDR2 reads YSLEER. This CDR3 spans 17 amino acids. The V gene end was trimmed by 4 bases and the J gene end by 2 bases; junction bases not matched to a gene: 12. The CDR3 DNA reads TGCGCCAGCAGCCGGGACAGGGCCCTAGGGACTCCCTACGAGCAGTACTTC. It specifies CASSRDRALGTPYEQYF.

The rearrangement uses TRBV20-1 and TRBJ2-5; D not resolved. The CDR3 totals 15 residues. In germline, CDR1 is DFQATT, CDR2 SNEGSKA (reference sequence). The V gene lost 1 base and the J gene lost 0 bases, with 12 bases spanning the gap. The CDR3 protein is CSARGRTPYQETQYF. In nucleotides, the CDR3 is TGCAGTGCTAGAGGTCGCACCCCGTACCAAGAGACCCAGTACTTC.

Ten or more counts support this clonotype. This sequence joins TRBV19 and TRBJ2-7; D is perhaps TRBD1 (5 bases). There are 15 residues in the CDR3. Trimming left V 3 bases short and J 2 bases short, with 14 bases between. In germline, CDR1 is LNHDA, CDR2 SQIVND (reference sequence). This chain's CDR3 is CASSISTAITYEQYF. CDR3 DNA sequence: TGTGCCAGTAGTATCTCGACAGCTATTACCTACGAGCAGTACTTC.

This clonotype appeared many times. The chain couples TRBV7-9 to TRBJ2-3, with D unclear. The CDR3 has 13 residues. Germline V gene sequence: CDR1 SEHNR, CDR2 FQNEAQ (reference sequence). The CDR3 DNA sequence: TGTGCAGGTAGCTGGGAAGACACAGATACGCAGTATTTT. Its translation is CAGSWEDTDTQYF.

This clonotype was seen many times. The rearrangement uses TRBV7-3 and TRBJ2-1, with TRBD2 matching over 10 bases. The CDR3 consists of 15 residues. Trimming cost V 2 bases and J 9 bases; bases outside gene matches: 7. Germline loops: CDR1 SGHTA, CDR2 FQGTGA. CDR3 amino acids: CASSLGSSGRSEQFF. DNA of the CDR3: TGTGCCAGCAGCTTAGGGTCTAGCGGGAGATCTGAGCAGTTCTTC.